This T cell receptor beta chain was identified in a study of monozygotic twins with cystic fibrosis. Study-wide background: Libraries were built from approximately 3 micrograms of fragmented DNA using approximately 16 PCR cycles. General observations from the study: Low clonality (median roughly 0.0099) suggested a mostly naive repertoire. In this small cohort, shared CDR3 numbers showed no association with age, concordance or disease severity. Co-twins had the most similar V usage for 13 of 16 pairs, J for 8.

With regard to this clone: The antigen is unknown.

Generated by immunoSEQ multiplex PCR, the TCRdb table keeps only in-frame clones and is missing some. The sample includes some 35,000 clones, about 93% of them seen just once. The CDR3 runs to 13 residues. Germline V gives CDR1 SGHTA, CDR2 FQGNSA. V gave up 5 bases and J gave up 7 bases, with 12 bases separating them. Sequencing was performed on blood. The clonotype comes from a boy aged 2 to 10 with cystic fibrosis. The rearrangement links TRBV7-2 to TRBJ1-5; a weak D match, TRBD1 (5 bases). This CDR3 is CASSTRGEQPQHF. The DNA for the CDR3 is TGTGCCAGCAGCACCCGAGGGGAGCAGCCCCAGCATTTT.